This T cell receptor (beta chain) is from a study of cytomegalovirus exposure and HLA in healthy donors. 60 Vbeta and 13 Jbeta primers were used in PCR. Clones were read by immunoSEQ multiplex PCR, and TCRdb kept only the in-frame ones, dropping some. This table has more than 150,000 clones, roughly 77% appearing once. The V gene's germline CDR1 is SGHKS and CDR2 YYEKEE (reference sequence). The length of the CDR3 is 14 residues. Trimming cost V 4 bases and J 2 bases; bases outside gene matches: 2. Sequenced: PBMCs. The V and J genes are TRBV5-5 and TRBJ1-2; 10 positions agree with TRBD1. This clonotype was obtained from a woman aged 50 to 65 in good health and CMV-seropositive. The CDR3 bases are TGTGCCAGCAGCCCGACAGGGGGCAACTATGGCTACACCTTC. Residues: CASSPTGGNYGYTF.